This TCR beta chain stems from a study of blood T cell repertoires in COVID-19 (TCRdb year 2020). Some background on the complete study: Collaborator samples came from the United States, Italy and Spain and covered acute and convalescent phases of COVID-19. The prospective study material was composed of cDNA or gDNA derived from T cells, B-cell-depleted T cells, or PBMCs. Where HLA class I and class II types were available, the types were taken from metadata supplied by the sample provider, not from assay-based typing. The samples were drawn from two sources: the first 160 participants of the ongoing ImmuneRACE study, and over 950 subjects contributed by 6 global collaborators. Deeply sampled blood TCRbeta repertoires from subjects exposed to, actively infected with, or recovered from COVID-19 were included in the dataset. A de-identified subject ID, COVID-19 status, age in years and sex were almost always included in the sample metadata. The repertoires were made available in a free public database intended to serve as a resource for research on the immune response to SARS-CoV-2.

The full study reports these points: The amount of clinical and demographic metadata varied by source and participant and was provided uncurated.

TCRbeta CDR3 regions were amplified from genomic DNA by means of the immunoSEQ Assay, a bias-controlled multiplex PCR. The original pipeline was this. Nucleated cell counts per sample were estimated from amplification of reference gene primers within the assay. To quantify the absolute abundance of each unique TCRbeta CDR3 rearrangement, sequence reads were collapsed and filtered. Productive Simpson clonality was computed per sample as the square root of Simpson's diversity index over productive rearrangements. The table was pulled from immuneACCESS by TCRdb, which kept in-frame rearrangements only. Such tables lose some clones; where checked, under half of the loss comes from unresolved V genes, and the rest has no known cause. V and J calls and clone size follow that table, whereas D and trimming were derived from the DNA. The table for this sample lists 35,000 to 40,000 clones; 81% of them were counted only once. The ten largest clones capture about 29% of the sample.

The germline V gene (reference sequence) specifies PRHDT as CDR1 and FYEKMQ as CDR2. The CDR3 runs 16 residues from the cysteine to the phenylalanine. Of all the DNA, just the CDR3 is kept, 48 bases in frame from base 1. Here V drops 1 base and J drops 4 bases, and the junction holds 7 bases not matched to any gene. Collaborating institutions collected whole blood in K2EDTA tubes following their own protocols. For TCRbeta analysis, collaborators shipped samples as frozen whole blood, isolated PBMCs, or DNA extracted from either of those sample types. Points on this clone: Its target antigen remains unknown. One base away there is no much larger clone; base qualities are not given.

The chain links TRBV13 with TRBJ2-1; 7 bases in the middle match TRBD2. The sequencing sample was made of peripheral blood. This sequence was found in a man older than 75 with active or convalescent COVID-19. Read as DNA, the sequence is TGTGCCAGCAGCTTAGTTTACCTAGCGGATTACAATGAGCAGTTCTTC. Its translation is CASSLVYLADYNEQFF.